The clone carrying this TCR beta chain appeared a single time. Clones were read by immunoSEQ multiplex PCR, and TCRdb kept only the in-frame ones, dropping some. The data show around 120,000 clones, with about nine tenths seen just once and roughly 4.8% held by the top ten. This CDR3 comprises 15 residues. Germline CDR1 SGHDT, CDR2 YYEEEE. Unmatched junction bases numbered 9, after V lost 4 bases and J lost 4 bases. The data are from a study of blood T cell repertoires in COVID-19. This clonotype was sampled from a man aged 60 to 69 with COVID-19, enrolled during active disease. J is TRBJ2-3 and V is TRBV5-6; the match to TRBD2 covers 7 bases. The sample taken for sequencing was peripheral blood. CDR3 DNA sequence: TGTGCCAGCAGCGGGGGGGAGGGCCCCGCAGATACGCAGTATTTT. This sequence encodes CASSGGEGPADTQYF.